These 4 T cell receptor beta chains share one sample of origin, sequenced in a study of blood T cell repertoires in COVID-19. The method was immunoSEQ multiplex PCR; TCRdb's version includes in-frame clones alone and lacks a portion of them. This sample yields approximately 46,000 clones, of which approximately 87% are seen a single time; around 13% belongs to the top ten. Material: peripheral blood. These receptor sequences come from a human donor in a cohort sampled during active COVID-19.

CDR3 amino acids: CAWSVMAGGSGYTF. The DNA of the CDR3 is TGTGCCTGGAGTGTTATGGCAGGGGGCTCGGGCTACACCTTC. The chain has TRBV30 and TRBJ1-2; TRBD1 matches 8 bases. CDR3 length: 14 amino acids. Trimming took 0 bases from V and 8 from J; bases not matched to a gene: 8. Germline CDR1 GTSNPN, CDR2 SVGIG (reference sequence).

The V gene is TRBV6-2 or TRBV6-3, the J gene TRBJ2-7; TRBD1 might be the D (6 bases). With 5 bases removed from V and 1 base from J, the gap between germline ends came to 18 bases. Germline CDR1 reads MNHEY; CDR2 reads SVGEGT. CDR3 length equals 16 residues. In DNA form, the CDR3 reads TGTGCCAGCAGTCAAGTTTTACTACAGGGTTCCTACGAGCAGTACTTC. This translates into CASSQVLLQGSYEQYF.

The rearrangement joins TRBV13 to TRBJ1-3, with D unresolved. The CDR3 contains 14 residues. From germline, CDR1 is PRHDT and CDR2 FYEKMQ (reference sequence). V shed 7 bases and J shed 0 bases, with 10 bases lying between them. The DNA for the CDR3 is TGTGCCAGCACCCAGGACTTCTCTGGAAACACCATATATTTT. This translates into CASTQDFSGNTIYF.

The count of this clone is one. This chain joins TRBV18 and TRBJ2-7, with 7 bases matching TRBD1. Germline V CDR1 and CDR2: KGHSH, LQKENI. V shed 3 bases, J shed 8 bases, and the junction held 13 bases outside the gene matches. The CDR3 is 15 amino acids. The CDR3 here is CASSPLQGTFLKQYF. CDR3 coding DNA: TGTGCCAGCTCACCGCTACAGGGGACCTTCCTCAAGCAGTACTTC.